Below, 9 T cell receptor beta chains from the same sample are listed, as sequenced in a study of T cell clonotyping in hematopoietic cell transplantation. The data were produced by immunoSEQ multiplex PCR, yet TCRdb's version contains in-frame clones alone and is incomplete. The sample lists tens of thousands of clones; approximately 95% were seen once. Time point given: recipient sample about 28 days before transplant, after cytoreduction. The input for sequencing was peripheral blood mononuclear cells, taken before stem cell transplant. The origin of the receptors is a woman aged 45-65 years with acute myeloid leukemia. Some clones in this sample may be carry-over from other donors' samples.

This clone was recorded only once. The V and J genes are TRBV2 and TRBJ2-7; 7 nucleotides match TRBD1. The V and J ends lost 5 bases and 6 bases, in that order; junction bases with no gene match: 4. From germline, CDR1 is SNHLY and CDR2 FYNNEI. This CDR3 is built from 12 residues. The CDR3 protein is CASSRTGAEQYF. The CDR3 DNA reads TGTGCCAGCAGTCGCACAGGGGCCGAGCAGTACTTC. Drawing the rest from reference TRBV2 and TRBJ2-7, the complete variable domain is EPEVTQTPSHQVTQMGQEVILRCVPISNHLYFYWYRQILGQKVEFLVSFYNNEISEKSEIFDDQFSVERPDGSNFTLKIRSTKLEDSAMYFCASSRTGAEQYFGPGTRLTVT.

This rearrangement joins TRBV12-5 to TRBJ1-2; 8 bases agree with TRBD1. The V segment lost 1 base and the J segment 3 bases; nucleotides outside the gene matches: 4. CDR1 is LGHNT, CDR2 FRNRAP, per germline. The CDR3 totals 15 residues. The CDR3 spells CASGLESGGYYGYTF. DNA of the CDR3: TGTGCTAGTGGTTTGGAATCAGGGGGCTACTATGGCTACACCTTC.

The chain recombines TRBV5-6 with TRBJ1-6; D call uncertain. Germline CDR1 is SGHDT and CDR2 is YYEEEE. The length of the CDR3 is 15 residues. Trimming stripped 1 base from V and 11 bases from J, with 16 bases between. CDR3 region: CASSLYGTTSPPLHF. In DNA, the CDR3 is TGTGCCAGCAGCTTGTACGGCACTACCTCCCCACCCCTCCACTTT.

This clone was detected only once. The chain carries TRBV2 and TRBJ2-7, with TRBD1 identical over 9 bases. J lost 2 bases, V lost 6 bases, and 8 bases had no gene match. CDR1 is SNHLY and CDR2 is FYNNEI in the germline V gene. The CDR3 loop spans 15 amino acids. The CDR3 nucleotides read TGTGCCAGCAGAACTTGGGGGACAGGGACCTACGAGCAGTACTTC. This encodes CASRTWGTGTYEQYF.

CDR3 residues: CASSSVGPTEAFF. The CDR3 DNA is TGTGCCAGCAGCTCGGTGGGCCCCACTGAAGCTTTCTTT. This sequence joins TRBV7-6 and TRBJ1-1; D remains ambiguous. CDR1 is SGHVS and CDR2 is FNYEAQ in the germline V gene. The ends were cut back, 4 bases at V and 4 bases at J, with 10 bases in the middle. CDR3 length: 13 amino acids.

The chain combines TRBV6-1 with TRBJ1-3, with 8 positions matching TRBD1. The trim removed 6 bases at V and 4 bases at J, leaving 5 bases unmatched. The CDR3 spans 14 residues. CDR1 and CDR2 from the germline V gene are MNHNS and SASEGT. This chain's CDR3 is CASSPRGLGNTIYF. CDR3 nucleotide sequence: TGTGCCAGCAGCCCCAGGGGGCTCGGAAACACCATATATTTT.

The chain links TRBV9 to TRBJ1-1; maybe TRBD1 (5 bases). The CDR3 covers 14 residues. CDR1 SGDLS and CDR2 YYNGEE come from the germline V gene. V shed 1 base and J shed 10 bases, with 17 bases lying between them. The CDR3 reads CASSVTLGDPPAFF. CDR3 DNA sequence: TGTGCCAGCAGCGTAACGTTGGGGGATCCTCCAGCTTTCTTT.

This chain links TRBV7-3 with TRBJ2-4, with no clear D. V was trimmed by 4 bases and J by 1 base, leaving 17 bases between them. Looked up from germline, CDR1 is SGHTA and CDR2 is FQGTGA. The CDR3 covers 17 residues. The CDR3, as DNA: TGTGCCAGCAGCTCACCGGATGCCGGCTTGGCCAAAAACATTCAGTACTTC. This translates into CASSSPDAGLAKNIQYF.

The rearrangement joins TRBV4-2 to TRBJ1-1; D not resolved. V lost 3 bases to trimming and J lost 0 bases, with 8 bases between them. The CDR3 covers 14 residues. CDR1 LGHNA and CDR2 YNFKEQ come from the germline V gene. The CDR3 loop is CASSQGTLNTEAFF. The CDR3 coding sequence is TGTGCCAGCAGCCAGGGAACCTTGAACACTGAAGCTTTCTTT.